This T cell receptor beta chain was sequenced in a study of T cell changes during pregnancy in multiple sclerosis. The assay was immunoSEQ multiplex PCR, and TCRdb's table has in-frame clones only and misses some. There are around 100,000 clones in the sample; approximately 90% occur only once, and 3.5% lies in the top ten. CDR1 is MGHRA and CDR2 is YSYEKL in the germline V gene. The CDR3 length is 17 residues. The V gene lost 0 bases and the J gene lost 1 base, with 15 bases spanning the gap. The sample was peripheral blood, taken after pregnancy. The genes are TRBV4-1 and TRBJ2-5; D remains unclear. The TCR comes from a female donor with multiple sclerosis, enrolled in a pregnancy study. The CDR3 spells CASSQEPPPQAQETQYF. The CDR3, as DNA: TGCGCCAGCAGCCAAGAGCCACCACCTCAGGCCCAAGAGACCCAGTACTTC.